This T cell receptor (beta chain) was found in a study of T cells in Graves' hyperthyroidism and ophthalmopathy. Using around 10 ml of fresh peripheral blood, PBMCs were prepared. This clonotype was picked up many times. Trimming pared 4 bases from V and 3 bases from J, leaving 10 bases between. The CDR3 totals 14 residues. CDR1 and CDR2 from the germline V gene are MNHNS and SASEGT. Amplified TCR beta CDR3 regions came from RNA transcripts. Initially, a first-round RT-PCR of the TCR CDR3 employed the HTBI primer set. TCRdb called the multiplex PCR reads again in MiXCR, with one record for every CDR3 protein. The profile covers some 270,000 distinct CDR3 sequences, with approximately 23% appearing a single time and approximately 35% taken by the ten largest.

This chain links TRBV6-1 with TRBJ1-5, with D tentatively TRBD1 (6 bases). Source material: blood. This clonotype originated in a woman aged 35 to 49 with Graves' ophthalmopathy. CDR3 nucleotides: TGTGCCAGCAGTGGTTGGACAGCCAATCAGCCCCAGCATTTT. Protein: CASSGWTANQPQHF.